A selection of T cell receptor beta chains follows, all from one sample in a study of cytomegalovirus exposure and HLA in healthy donors. Measured with immunoSEQ multiplex PCR; TCRdb has only the in-frame clones, and not every one. The table has 130,000 or so clones, approximately 87% seen once. The sample taken for sequencing was PBMCs. Every receptor here comes from a man aged 35-49 years in good health and CMV-seronegative. Each CDR3 is given with its conserved first and last residue. Each record gives: clone size, J gene, D gene, V gene, CDR3 DNA, CDR3 protein. D genes are given only for firm matches. Clone size is not always given. Where it is, it says once, few, many or a class for expanded clones.

size: NA; J: TRBJ2-1; D: TRBD1; V: TRBV19; DNA: TGTGCCAGTAGTAGCCTTGGGACAGGGTCGAATGCCTACAATGAGCAGTTCTTC; CDR3: CASSSLGTGSNAYNEQFF
size: few; J: TRBJ2-3; D: NA; V: TRBV27; DNA: TGTGCCAGCAGTTATGAAGTCGCGGACACAGATACGCAGTATTTT; CDR3: CASSYEVADTDTQYF
size: once; J: TRBJ1-5; D: TRBD1; V: TRBV7-9; DNA: TGTGCCAGCAGCTTAGGACAGGGGTACAATCAGCCCCAGCATTTT; CDR3: CASSLGQGYNQPQHF
size: NA; J: TRBJ1-2; D: NA; V: TRBV4-3; DNA: TGCGCCAGCAGCCCTTCCGGACAGCCAGAGGGTGGCTACACCTTC; CDR3: CASSPSGQPEGGYTF
size: NA; J: TRBJ1-4; D: NA; V: TRBV30; DNA: TGTGCCTGGAGGACAGGACCTAATGAAAAACTGTTTTTT; CDR3: CAWRTGPNEKLFF
size: NA; J: TRBJ2-3; D: TRBD2; V: TRBV5-1; DNA: TGCGCCAGCAGCTTGGGAGGGACTAGCGAATATACGCAGTATTTT; CDR3: CASSLGGTSEYTQYF
size: NA; J: TRBJ2-5; D: NA; V: TRBV30; DNA: TGTGCCTGGAGCCAGGGACAAGAGACCCAGTACTTC; CDR3: CAWSQGQETQYF
size: NA; J: TRBJ2-7; D: TRBD2; V: TRBV2; DNA: TGTGCCAGCAGTGGACTAGCGGGAGGGCCCTACGAGCAGTACTTC; CDR3: CASSGLAGGPYEQYF
size: NA; J: TRBJ1-1; D: NA; V: TRBV5-8; DNA: TGTGCCAGCAGCTTGGGGGGCCCAGGAGCTTTCTTT; CDR3: CASSLGGPGAFF
size: once; J: TRBJ2-3; D: NA; V: TRBV30; DNA: TGTGCCTGGCAACGCGGGGTTGAGGATACGCAGTATTTT; CDR3: CAWQRGVEDTQYF
size: once; J: TRBJ2-3; D: NA; V: TRBV5-6; DNA: TGTGCCAGCAGCTCCGGTCTAGGCCACGATACGCAGTATTTT; CDR3: CASSSGLGHDTQYF
size: NA; J: TRBJ1-5; D: TRBD1; V: TRBV29-1; DNA: TGCAGCGTTGAGGGGACAGAGGGGCAGCCCCAGCATTTT; CDR3: CSVEGTEGQPQHF
size: NA; J: TRBJ2-6; D: NA; V: TRBV21-1; DNA: TGTGCCAGCAGCAAAAAAGTTGCCGGACTCTCTGGGGCCAACGTCCTGACTTTC; CDR3: CASSKKVAGLSGANVLTF
size: NA; J: TRBJ1-2; D: NA; V: TRBV29-1; DNA: TGCAGCGTTGACGACAGCCCCTATGGCTACACCTTC; CDR3: CSVDDSPYGYTF
size: few; J: TRBJ1-6; D: TRBD1; V: TRBV5-5; DNA: TGTGCCAGCAGCCAGGGACAGGGAATGAATTCACCCCTCCACTTT; CDR3: CASSQGQGMNSPLHF
size: NA; J: TRBJ1-2; D: NA; V: TRBV5-1; DNA: TGCGCCAGCAGCATAGGAGACGCTAACTATGGCTACACCTTC; CDR3: CASSIGDANYGYTF
size: NA; J: TRBJ1-4; D: NA; V: TRBV27; DNA: TGTGCCAGCAGTGGAGGAACGGCGGCTAATGAAAAACTGTTTTTT; CDR3: CASSGGTAANEKLFF
size: NA; J: TRBJ1-5; D: NA; V: TRBV11-1; DNA: TGTGCCAGCAGCTTTCAGGGGACTATATTCAATCAGCCCCAGCATTTT; CDR3: CASSFQGTIFNQPQHF
size: once; J: TRBJ1-6; D: TRBD1; V: TRBV28; DNA: TGTGCCAGCAGCTTTATATTAACAGGGGGCGAAACTTCACCCCTCCACTTT; CDR3: CASSFILTGGETSPLHF
size: NA; J: TRBJ2-6; D: NA; V: TRBV19; DNA: TGTGCCAGTAGTATTCCCAGGGGAGGGCCAGGGGCCAACGTCCTGACTTTC; CDR3: CASSIPRGGPGANVLTF
size: NA; J: TRBJ2-3; D: NA; V: TRBV6-5; DNA: TGTGCCAGCAGGGGCAGCACAGATACGCAGTATTTT; CDR3: CASRGSTDTQYF
size: NA; J: TRBJ1-5; D: NA; V: TRBV7-9; DNA: TGTGCCAGCAGCTTAGGTGGCAGGGATGGAGCTTATAGCAATCAGCCCCAGCATTTT; CDR3: CASSLGGRDGAYSNQPQHF